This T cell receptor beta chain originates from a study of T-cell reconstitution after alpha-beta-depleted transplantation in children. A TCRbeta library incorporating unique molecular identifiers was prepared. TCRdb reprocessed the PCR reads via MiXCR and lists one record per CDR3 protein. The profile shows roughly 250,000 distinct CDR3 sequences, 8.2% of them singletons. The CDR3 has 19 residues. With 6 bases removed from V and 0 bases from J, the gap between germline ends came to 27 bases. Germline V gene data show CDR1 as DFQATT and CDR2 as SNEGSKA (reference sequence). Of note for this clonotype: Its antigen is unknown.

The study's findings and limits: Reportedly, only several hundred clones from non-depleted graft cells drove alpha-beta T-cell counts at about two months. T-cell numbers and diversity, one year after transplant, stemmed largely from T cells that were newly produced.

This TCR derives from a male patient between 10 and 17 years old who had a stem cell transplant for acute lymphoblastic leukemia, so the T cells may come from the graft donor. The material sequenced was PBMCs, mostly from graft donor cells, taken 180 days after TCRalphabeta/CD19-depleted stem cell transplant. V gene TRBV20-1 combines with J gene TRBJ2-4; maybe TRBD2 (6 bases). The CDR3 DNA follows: TGCAGTGCCCCCGCGGACTACCAACAGTCCATACTAGCCAAAAACATTCAGTACTTC. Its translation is CSAPADYQQSILAKNIQYF.